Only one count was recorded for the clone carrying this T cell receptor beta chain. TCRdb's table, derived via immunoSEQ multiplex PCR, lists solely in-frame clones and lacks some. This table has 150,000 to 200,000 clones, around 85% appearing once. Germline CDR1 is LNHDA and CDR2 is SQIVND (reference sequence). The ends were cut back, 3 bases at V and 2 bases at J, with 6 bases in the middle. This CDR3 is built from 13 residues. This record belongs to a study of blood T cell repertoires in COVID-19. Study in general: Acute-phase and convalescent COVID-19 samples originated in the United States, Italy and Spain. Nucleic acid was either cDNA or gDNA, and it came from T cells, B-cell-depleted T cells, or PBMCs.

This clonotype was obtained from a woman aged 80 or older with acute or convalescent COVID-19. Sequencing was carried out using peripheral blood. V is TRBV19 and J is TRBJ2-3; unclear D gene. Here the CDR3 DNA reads TGTGCCAGTAGTATCCAGGTCACAGATACGCAGTATTTT. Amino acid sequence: CASSIQVTDTQYF.